This entry lists 18 T cell receptor beta chains sequenced from one sample in a study of cytomegalovirus exposure and HLA in healthy donors. The PCR employed 60 Vbeta primers together with 13 Jbeta primers. Clones were sequenced by immunoSEQ multiplex PCR, and TCRdb holds only the in-frame ones, with some missing. This table has over 150,000 clones, over 60% appearing once. Sequenced: PBMCs. The receptors originated from a woman aged 40-49 years in good health and CMV-seronegative.

The chain joins TRBV27 to TRBJ2-3; 7 bases are shared with TRBD2. CDR3 length equals 14 residues. Trimming cost V 3 bases and J 5 bases; bases outside gene matches: 5. The germline V gene encodes CDR1 MNHEY and CDR2 SMNVEV (reference sequence). The CDR3 sequence is CASSFGGGLDTQYF. CDR3 DNA: TGTGCCAGCAGTTTTGGCGGGGGACTAGATACGCAGTATTTT.

This chain connects TRBV21-1 to TRBJ1-1. TRBV21-1 is labeled a pseudogene. This CDR3 has 13 amino acids. DNA of the CDR3: TGTGCCACCCCTTACCGGGACTCCACTGAAGCTTTCTTT. This encodes CATPYRDSTEAFF.

The chain joins TRBV10-3 to TRBJ1-1, with D hard to call. Trimming removed 3 bases from V and 3 bases from J, with 20 bases in between. The V gene's germline CDR1 is ENHRY and CDR2 SYGVKD. The CDR3 extends over 17 amino acids. The DNA of the CDR3 is TGTGCCATCAGTGATGTCAATGTTCGGGGTGGTGACACTGAAGCTTTCTTT. Its protein product is CAISDVNVRGGDTEAFF.

V is TRBV10-3 and J is TRBJ2-1, with 9 bases aligning to TRBD1. Germline loops: CDR1 ENHRY, CDR2 SYGVKD. Unmatched junction bases numbered 6, after V lost 6 bases and J lost 9 bases. The CDR3 is 13 amino acids. For the CDR3, the DNA is TGTGCCATCAGGGGACAGGGAGATGGTGAGCAGTTCTTC. It specifies CAIRGQGDGEQFF.

This rearrangement joins TRBV7-8 to TRBJ2-2, with TRBD1 as a possible D gene (5 bases). This CDR3 spans 15 amino acids. Trimming pared 1 base from V and 0 bases from J, leaving 6 bases between. In germline, CDR1 is SGHVS, CDR2 FQNEAQ. The CDR3 region has the DNA TGTGCCAGCAGCTTAGAAGGGGCGAACACCGGGGAGCTGTTTTTT. It translates to CASSLEGANTGELFF. The full variable domain, rest sourced from reference TRBV7-8 and TRBJ2-2, is GAGVSQSPRYKVAKRGQDVALRCDPISGHVSLFWYQQALGQGPEFLTYFQNEAQLDKSGLPSDRFFAERPEGSVSTLKIQRTQQEDSAVYLCASSLEGANTGELFFGEGSRLTVL.

The V and J genes are TRBV19 and TRBJ1-6, with D perhaps TRBD1 (5 bases). The V gene lost 5 bases and the J gene lost 10 bases, with 18 bases spanning the gap. This CDR3 is 15 amino acids long. The germline V gene encodes CDR1 LNHDA and CDR2 SQIVND (reference sequence). CDR3 region: CASSGGTNLGSPLHF. In DNA, the CDR3 is TGTGCCAGTAGTGGGGGGACTAATTTGGGATCACCCCTCCACTTT.

This clone was detected only once. V gene TRBV6-6 combines with J gene TRBJ1-3; D is unresolved. Germline lookup yields CDR1 MNHNY and CDR2 SVGAGI (reference sequence). CDR3 size: 12 residues. V was clipped by 8 bases and J by 0 bases, with 5 bases between them. The CDR3 protein is CASGSSGNTIYF. CDR3 bases: TGTGCCAGCGGGAGCTCTGGAAACACCATATATTTT.

The chain combines TRBV7-9 with TRBJ2-1, with D perhaps matching TRBD2 (5 bases). This CDR3 spans 15 amino acids. From germline, CDR1 is SEHNR and CDR2 FQNEAQ (reference sequence). Between the trimmed V and J ends, which lost 7 bases and 7 bases, there was a span of 20 bases. The CDR3 region is CASIGRGSGWNEQFF. The CDR3, as DNA: TGTGCCAGCATCGGCCGAGGGAGTGGGTGGAATGAGCAGTTCTTC.

The chain has TRBV7-9 and TRBJ1-3, with 7 positions matching TRBD1. Germline CDR1 is SEHNR and CDR2 is FQNEAQ (reference sequence). V lost 0 bases, J lost 8 bases, and 4 bases stayed unmatched. This CDR3 spans 14 amino acids. CDR3 bases: TGTGCCAGCAGCTTAGCTGGGACAGTTCACACCATATATTTT. Translating gives CASSLAGTVHTIYF.

This chain joins TRBV28 and TRBJ1-5; TRBD1 matches 8 bases. Unmatched junction bases numbered 15, after V lost 8 bases and J lost 0 bases. This CDR3 comprises 18 residues. Looked up from germline, CDR1 is MDHEN and CDR2 is SYDVKM. The chain's CDR3 is CASPPADRVRDSNQPQHF. The CDR3 DNA follows: TGTGCCAGCCCCCCCGCGGACAGGGTTCGGGATAGCAATCAGCCCCAGCATTTT.

This rearrangement joins TRBV2 to TRBJ2-3; 8 nucleotides line up with TRBD1. J was trimmed by 6 bases and V by 7 bases; bases with no gene match: 9. CDR3 size: 14 residues. Germline-derived CDR1 and CDR2 are SNHLY and FYNNEI. CDR3 residues: CASNRIGDRDTQYF. Written as DNA, the CDR3 is TGTGCCAGCAACCGTATCGGGGACAGGGATACGCAGTATTTT.

The chain has TRBV7-8 and TRBJ2-7; the match to TRBD1 covers 10 bases. Germline trimming cut 5 bases from V and 0 bases from J; bases unmatched to any gene: 4. The CDR3 spans 15 residues. CDR1 is SGHVS, CDR2 FQNEAQ, per germline. DNA for the CDR3: TGTGCCAGCAGCGACGGACAGGGGGTCTCCTACGAGCAGTACTTC. This encodes CASSDGQGVSYEQYF.

The chain recombines TRBV5-1 with TRBJ2-3, with D possibly being TRBD2 (5 bases). The V end was cut by 2 bases, the J end by 1 base, with 11 bases between. CDR3 size: 15 residues. From germline, CDR1 is SGHRS and CDR2 YFSETQ. The CDR3 sequence is CASSFAAGGTDTQYF. The CDR3 DNA reads as TGCGCCAGCAGCTTTGCGGCGGGCGGCACAGATACGCAGTATTTT.

The rearrangement uses TRBV27 and TRBJ1-1; 7 positions match TRBD1. The junction had 11 bases not matched to a gene; V was cut back by 5 bases and J by 2 bases. Germline V lookup: CDR1 MNHEY, CDR2 SMNVEV (reference sequence). The length of the CDR3 is 16 residues. CDR3 in DNA: TGTGCCAGCAGTCCTATGACGACAGGGAGAAACACTGAAGCTTTCTTT. Encoded protein: CASSPMTTGRNTEAFF.

The chain links TRBV6-1 to TRBJ1-2, with D maybe TRBD1 (6 bases). V was shortened by 8 bases and J by 6 bases, with 13 bases between the two germline ends. The CDR3 loop spans 12 amino acids. Germline CDR1 and CDR2: MNHNS and SASEGT. CDR3 in amino acids: CASSPGHHGYTF. In nucleotides, the CDR3 is TGTGCCAGCTCGCCGGGACATCATGGCTACACCTTC.

The chain recombines TRBV13 with TRBJ1-3; 8 bases map to TRBD1. From germline, CDR1 is PRHDT and CDR2 FYEKMQ (reference sequence). Trimming cost V 5 bases and J 2 bases; bases outside gene matches: 2. The CDR3 is made up of 14 amino acids. CDR3 in DNA: TGTGCCAGCAGCCAGACAGGGGCTGGAAACACCATATATTTT. This sequence encodes CASSQTGAGNTIYF.

The chain joins TRBV30 to TRBJ2-7; a weak D match, TRBD1 (6 bases). CDR3 size: 12 residues. V lost 8 bases and J lost 1, with 12 bases in between. The germline V gene encodes CDR1 GTSNPN and CDR2 SVGIG (reference sequence). In nucleotides, the CDR3 is TGTGCCCGGGGAACAGGGTCCTACGAGCAGTACTTC. Its protein is CARGTGSYEQYF.

This chain joins TRBV4-1 and TRBJ2-3; a weak D match, TRBD1 (6 bases). Germline V lookup: CDR1 MGHRA, CDR2 YSYEKL. The CDR3 consists of 17 residues. V dropped 1 base and J dropped 2 bases, with 16 bases sitting between them. CDR3 DNA: TGCGCCAGCAGCCAAGGTCGCGGCAGGGGATACACAGATACGCAGTATTTT. Protein product: CASSQGRGRGYTDTQYF.